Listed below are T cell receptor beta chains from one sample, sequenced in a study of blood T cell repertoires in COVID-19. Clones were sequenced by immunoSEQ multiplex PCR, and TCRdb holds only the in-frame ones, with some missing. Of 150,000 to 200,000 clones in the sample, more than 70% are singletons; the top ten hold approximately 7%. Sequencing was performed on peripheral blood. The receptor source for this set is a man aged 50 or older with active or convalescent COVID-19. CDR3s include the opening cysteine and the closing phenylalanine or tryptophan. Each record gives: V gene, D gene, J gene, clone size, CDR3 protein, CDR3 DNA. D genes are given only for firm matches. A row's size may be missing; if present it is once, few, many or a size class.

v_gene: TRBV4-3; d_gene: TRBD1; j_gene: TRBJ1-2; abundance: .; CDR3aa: CASSQGTGWHYGYTF; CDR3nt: TGCGCCAGCAGCCAAGGGACAGGGTGGCACTATGGCTACACCTTC
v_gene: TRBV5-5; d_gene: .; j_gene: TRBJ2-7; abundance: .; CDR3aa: CASSLTTYEQYF; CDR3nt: TGTGCCAGCAGCTTGACTACCTACGAGCAGTACTTC
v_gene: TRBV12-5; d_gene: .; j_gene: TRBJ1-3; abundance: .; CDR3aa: CASGLYRAGNTIYF; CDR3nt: TGTGCTAGTGGTTTGTACAGGGCTGGAAACACCATATATTTT
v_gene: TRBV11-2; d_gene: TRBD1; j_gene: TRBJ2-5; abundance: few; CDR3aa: CASSLYSLGQGAMEETQYF; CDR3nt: TGTGCCAGCAGCTTATACTCGTTGGGGCAGGGGGCTATGGAAGAGACCCAGTACTTC
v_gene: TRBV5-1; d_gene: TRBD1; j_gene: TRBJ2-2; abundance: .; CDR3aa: CASSFDRGAGELFF; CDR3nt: TGCGCCAGCAGCTTCGACAGGGGGGCCGGGGAGCTGTTTTTT
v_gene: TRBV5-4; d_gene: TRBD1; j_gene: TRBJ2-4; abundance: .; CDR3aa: CASSPEVGQVGVDAGNIQYF; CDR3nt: TGTGCCAGCAGCCCTGAGGTGGGACAGGTAGGAGTTGACGCGGGAAACATTCAGTACTTC
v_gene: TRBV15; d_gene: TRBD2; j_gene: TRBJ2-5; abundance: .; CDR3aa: CATSRDGGGGGETQYF; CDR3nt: TGTGCCACCAGCAGAGATGGTGGGGGGGGTGGAGAGACCCAGTACTTC
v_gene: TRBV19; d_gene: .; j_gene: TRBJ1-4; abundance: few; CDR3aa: CASSMNGANEKLFF; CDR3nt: TGTGCCAGTAGTATGAACGGGGCTAATGAAAAACTGTTTTTT
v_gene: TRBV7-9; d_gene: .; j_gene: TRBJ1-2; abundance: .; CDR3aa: CASIHPAGAHSGYTF; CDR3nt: TGTGCCAGCATCCATCCGGCGGGGGCGCATTCTGGCTACACCTTC
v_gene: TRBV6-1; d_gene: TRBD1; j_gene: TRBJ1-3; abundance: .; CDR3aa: CASSEPGTGGNTIYF; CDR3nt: TGTGCCAGCAGTGAACCCGGGACAGGAGGAAACACCATATATTTT
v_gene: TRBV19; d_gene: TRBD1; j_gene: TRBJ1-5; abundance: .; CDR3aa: CASSHRQGASNQPQHF; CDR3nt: TGTGCCAGTAGTCACCGACAGGGGGCAAGCAATCAGCCCCAGCATTTT
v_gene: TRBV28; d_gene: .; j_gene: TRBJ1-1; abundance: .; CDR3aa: CASSSQGSVNTEAFF; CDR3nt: TGTGCCAGCAGTTCACAGGGTTCGGTGAACACTGAAGCTTTCTTT
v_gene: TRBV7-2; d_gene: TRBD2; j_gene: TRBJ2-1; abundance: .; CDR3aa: CASSLVAGNYNEQFF; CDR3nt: TGTGCCAGCAGCTTAGTAGCGGGGAATTACAATGAGCAGTTCTTC
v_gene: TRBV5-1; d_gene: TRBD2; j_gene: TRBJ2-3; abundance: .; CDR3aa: CASSLGLAMEDTQYF; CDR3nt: TGCGCCAGCAGCTTGGGACTAGCTATGGAAGATACGCAGTATTTT
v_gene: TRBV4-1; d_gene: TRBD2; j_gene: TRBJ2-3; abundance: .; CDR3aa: CASSQVLAGGDTQYF; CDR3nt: TGCGCCAGCAGCCAAGTCCTAGCGGGGGGAGATACGCAGTATTTT